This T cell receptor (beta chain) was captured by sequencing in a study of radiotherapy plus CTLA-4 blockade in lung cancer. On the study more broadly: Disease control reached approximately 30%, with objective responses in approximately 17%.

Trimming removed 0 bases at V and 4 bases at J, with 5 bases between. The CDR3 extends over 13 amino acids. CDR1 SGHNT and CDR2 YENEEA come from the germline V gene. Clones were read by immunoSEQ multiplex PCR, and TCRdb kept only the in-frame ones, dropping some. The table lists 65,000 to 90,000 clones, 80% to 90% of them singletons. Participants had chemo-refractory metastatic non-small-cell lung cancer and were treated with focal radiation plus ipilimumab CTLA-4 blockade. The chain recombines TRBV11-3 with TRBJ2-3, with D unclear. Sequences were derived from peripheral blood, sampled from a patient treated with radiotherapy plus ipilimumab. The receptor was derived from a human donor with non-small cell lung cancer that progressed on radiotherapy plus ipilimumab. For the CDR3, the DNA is TGTGCCAGCAGCTTAGATTCGGCAGATACGCAGTATTTT. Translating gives CASSLDSADTQYF.